The 17 T cell receptor beta chains listed next were all sequenced from one sample in a study of blood T cells in healthy people across ages. The second PCR ran roughly 6 to 11 cycles with a sample-barcoded 5' primer and J-beta primers. A single record per CDR3 protein comes from TCRdb applying MiXCR to the 5' RACE reads. The sample consists of 1.2 million to 1.5 million distinct CDR3 sequences, approximately 60% of them appearing once. Sequenced input: blood. All receptors derive from a man aged 18 to 30 in good health.

The chain uses TRBV7-9 and TRBJ1-2, with a possible D match to TRBD1 (6 bases). Germline V gene sequence: CDR1 SEHNR, CDR2 FQNEAQ (reference sequence). The CDR3 sequence is 15 residues long. The germline V and J ends were trimmed by 5 bases and 4 bases, with 17 bases remaining between them. The chain's CDR3 is CASSTGQGEGYGYTF. In nucleotides, the CDR3 is TGTGCCAGCAGCACGGGACAAGGGGAGGGCTATGGCTACACCTTC. The full variable domain, with the rest looked up from reference TRBV7-9 and TRBJ1-2, is DTGVSQNPRHKITKRGQNVTFRCDPISEHNRLYWYRQTLGQGPEFLTYFQNEAQLEKSRLLSDRFSAERPKGSFSTLEIQRTEQGDSAMYLCASSTGQGEGYGYTFGSGTRLTVV.

V and J are TRBV29-1 and TRBJ2-4; 7 bases are shared with TRBD1. CDR3 length: 12 amino acids. V lost 7 bases to trimming and J lost 1 base; unmatched junction nucleotides: 1. Per the germline V gene, CDR1 is SQVTM and CDR2 is ANQGSEA. The CDR3 coding sequence is TGCAGCGCCAGGGGGGCCAAAAACATTCAGTACTTC. It specifies CSARGAKNIQYF.

The CDR3 loop reads CASSQGPIQETQYF. CDR3 nucleotide sequence: TGCGCCAGCAGCCAAGGGCCCATCCAAGAGACCCAGTACTTC. The gene calls are TRBV4-1 and TRBJ2-5, with D unclear. V shed 1 base and J shed 1 base, with 7 bases lying between them. The CDR3 is made up of 14 amino acids. From germline, CDR1 is MGHRA and CDR2 YSYEKL.

This clonotype occurred a few times. The chain is built from TRBV24-1 and TRBJ1-2; 8 nucleotides match TRBD1. V was pared by 7 bases and J by 6 bases, with 12 bases of the junction left unmatched. Looked up from germline, CDR1 is KGHDR and CDR2 is SFDVKD. The CDR3 has 15 amino acids. The CDR3 sequence is CATRRDRGSTDGYTF. The CDR3 bases are TGTGCCACCAGGCGAGACAGGGGTTCAACGGATGGCTACACCTTC.

The V gene is TRBV2, the J gene TRBJ2-1; 7 bases fit TRBD1. J lost 8 bases, V lost 8 bases, and 21 bases had no gene match. This CDR3 has 17 amino acids. Germline assignment: CDR1 SNHLY and CDR2 FYNNEI. The CDR3 nucleotides are TGTGCCAGCCCCAAGAGCGAGATTGTGACAGGGCCCCATGAGCAGTTCTTC. Its protein product is CASPKSEIVTGPHEQFF.

The rearrangement uses TRBV15 and TRBJ1-1; D unclear. V was pared by 0 bases and J by 0 bases, with 11 bases between. Germline CDR1 reads LNHNV; CDR2 reads YYDKDF (reference sequence). The length of the CDR3 is 16 residues. This chain's CDR3 is CATSRDYSKMNTEAFF. The CDR3 bases are TGTGCCACCAGCAGAGATTATAGCAAAATGAACACTGAAGCTTTCTTT.

This clonotype was seen a single time. The rearrangement joins TRBV6-1 to TRBJ2-1; 9 positions match TRBD2. The CDR3 has 16 amino acids. CDR1 and CDR2 from the germline V gene are MNHNS and SASEGT. After removal of 5 bases from V and 6 bases from J, the junction contained 11 bases not matched to a gene. In nucleotides, the CDR3 is TGTGCCAGCAGTCATAGACCGGGACTAGCCCTCAATGAGCAGTTCTTC. Protein: CASSHRPGLALNEQFF.

The chain employs TRBV7-9 and TRBJ2-7; the D gene is possibly TRBD2 (5 bases). This CDR3 has 12 residues. The V gene lost 8 bases and the J gene lost 4 bases, with 12 bases spanning the gap. Germline CDR1 is SEHNR and CDR2 is FQNEAQ (reference sequence). CDR3 protein: CASALWEYEQYF. In DNA form, the CDR3 reads TGTGCCAGCGCACTATGGGAGTACGAGCAGTACTTC.

The chain links TRBV10-3 to TRBJ2-5; D remains ambiguous. Trimming cost V 8 bases and J 4 bases, with 14 bases left between them. Germline CDR1 reads ENHRY; CDR2 reads SYGVKD. There are 13 residues in the CDR3. The CDR3 spells CAIRNGVGETQYF. The DNA of the CDR3 is TGTGCCATCCGGAATGGGGTAGGAGAGACCCAGTACTTC.

This clonotype showed up many times. V usage is TRBV4-3 and J usage is TRBJ1-5; D might be TRBD1 (6 bases). Trimming removed 0 bases from V and 7 bases from J, with 19 bases in between. Looked up from germline, CDR1 is LGHNA and CDR2 is YSLEER. The CDR3 totals 17 residues. For the CDR3, the DNA is TGCGCCAGCAGCCAAGAGCGGTTGGCGGGGGGGCAACAGCCCCAGCATTTT. Translating it yields CASSQERLAGGQQPQHF.

This clonotype has only one observation. The rearrangement uses TRBV27 and TRBJ2-7; D possibly matches TRBD1 or TRBD2 (5 bases each). The J call may be faulty, since TRBJ2-5 better matches the DNA end. CDR3 length: 14 residues. Germline CDR1 is MNHEY and CDR2 is SMNVEV (reference sequence). In DNA form, the CDR3 reads TGTGCCAGCAGAACCGGGACCCAACTCGAGACCCAGTACTTC. It yields the protein CASRTGTQLETQYF.

The rearrangement links TRBV10-3 to TRBJ2-5; TRBD1 matches at 7 bases. The CDR3 covers 13 residues. The trim removed 3 bases at V and 11 bases at J, leaving 9 bases unmatched. The germline V gene has CDR1 ENHRY and CDR2 SYGVKD. CDR3 loop: CAISEGQGVEQYF. The CDR3 DNA reads as TGTGCCATCAGTGAAGGCCAGGGGGTAGAGCAGTACTTC.

The CDR3 protein is CSARDIGYYEQYF. CDR3 DNA sequence: TGCAGTGCTAGAGATATAGGGTACTACGAGCAGTACTTC. The chain is built from TRBV20-1 and TRBJ2-7, with unresolved D. Germline loops: CDR1 DFQATT, CDR2 SNEGSKA (reference sequence). This CDR3 is built from 13 residues. V was trimmed by 0 bases and J by 3 bases, leaving 9 bases between them.

On this clonotype itself: At one end the junction does not follow the germline gene, possibly because of a read error. The chain links TRBV7-2 to TRBJ1-1, with D unresolved. The CDR3 length is 14 residues. Germline CDR1 and CDR2: SGHTA and FQGNSA. The CDR3 bases are TGTGCCGGCAGCGTCCATGGGTCGAACACTGAAGCTTTCTTT. Translated: CAGSVHGSNTEAFF.

This chain joins TRBV6-5 and TRBJ2-5, with 7 bases lining up with TRBD1. The ends lost 4 bases at V and 7 bases at J; junction bases unmatched: 15. Germline values: CDR1 MNHEY, CDR2 SVGAGI. The CDR3 totals 16 residues. In DNA, the CDR3 is TGTGCCAGCAGTTTGCAGGGACAGCCTACGGTCGGGACCCAGTACTTC. It encodes CASSLQGQPTVGTQYF.

A few counts support this clonotype. A much more abundant neighbour one base away suggests this may be a read error. This rearrangement joins TRBV20-1 to TRBJ2-1; 12 nucleotides align to TRBD2. This CDR3 spans 13 amino acids. The V segment lost 8 bases and the J segment 5 bases; nucleotides outside the gene matches: 4. Germline loops: CDR1 DFQATT, CDR2 SNEGSKA (reference sequence). CDR3 in DNA: TGCAGTACGGCTAGCGGGAGGGACAATGAGCAGTTCTTC. Translation gives CSTASGRDNEQFF.

The V gene is TRBV10-3, the J gene TRBJ2-7, with unresolved D. The germline V and J ends were trimmed by 3 bases and 0 bases, with 9 bases remaining between them. Germline lookup yields CDR1 ENHRY and CDR2 SYGVKD. The CDR3 has 14 amino acids. In DNA form, the CDR3 reads TGTGCCATCAGTGAAGGCCCTAGCTCCTACGAGCAGTACTTC. Translating gives CAISEGPSSYEQYF.